This TCR beta chain was retrieved from a study of T cell clonality in common variable immunodeficiency. Study results and caveats: Fewer TCRbeta clones were shared among CVID subjects than controls. In common variable immunodeficiency, TCR beta chains reportedly carried fewer deletions and N-nucleotide insertions.

Blood came from CVID subjects not ill and not taking immunomodulatory or immunosuppressive medication. Heparinized whole blood, roughly 5 to 8 ml, came from each donor. This clone was seen repeatedly, ten times or more. Its antigen is currently unknown. The read comes to an end 3 residues before the CDR3 does, leaving the germline J gene to fill in the end. Data came from immunoSEQ multiplex PCR; TCRdb stores just in-frame clones and leaves some out. Singletons are absent from the sample, which has over 15,000 clones. From germline, CDR1 is LNHDA and CDR2 SQIVND (reference sequence). CDR3 size: 15 residues. Trimming removed 1 base from V and 3 bases from J, with 12 bases in between.

This receptor was taken from a human donor with common variable immunodeficiency. J is TRBJ2-5 and V is TRBV19, with D possibly being TRBD1 (6 bases). Material for sequencing was peripheral blood mononuclear cells. CDR3 residues: CASSIVSAGEETQYF. The part of the CDR3 DNA that was read is TGTGCCAGTAGTATAGTATCCGCAGGGGAAGAGACC.